Each of the 22 T cell receptor beta chains below was sequenced from the same sample in a study of T cell responses to AZD1222 COVID-19 vaccine. Generated by immunoSEQ multiplex PCR, the TCRdb table keeps only in-frame clones and is missing some. The sample has around 99,000 clones, roughly 87% seen once. The sample here was peripheral blood, taken on day 0 of AZD1222 vaccination. All receptors come from an adult in good health.

The chain uses TRBV6-2 or TRBV6-3 and TRBJ2-1; weak D call: TRBD1 (5 bases). The CDR3 spans 16 residues. Germline-derived CDR1 and CDR2 are MNHEY and SVGEGT. Trimming took 6 bases from V and 0 from J, leaving 15 bases between them. The CDR3 is CASSSLRTSSYNEQFF. The CDR3 nucleotides are TGTGCCAGCAGCTCTCTTCGGACATCCTCCTACAATGAGCAGTTCTTC.

The chain joins TRBV30 to TRBJ1-5; possible D gene TRBD1, 6 bases. The CDR3 extends over 13 amino acids. V shed 1 base and J shed 6 bases, with 10 bases lying between them. The germline CDR1 and CDR2 sequences are GTSNPN and SVGIG (reference sequence). CDR3 bases: TGTGCCTGGAGTGACAGGGTAGGTCAGCCCCAGCATTTT. Protein sequence: CAWSDRVGQPQHF.

This clone is medium-sized within its sample. J is TRBJ2-2 and V is TRBV5-4; possibly TRBD2 for D (6 bases). The CDR3 length is 11 residues. Germline values: CDR1 SGHNT, CDR2 YYREEE (reference sequence). V gave up 5 bases and J gave up 7 bases, with 6 bases separating them. The CDR3 DNA is TGTGCCAGCAGTAGCGGCGGGGAGCTGTTTTTT. Residues: CASSSGGELFF.

A word on this clone: Likely a read error: the CDR3 ends without its conserved phenylalanine or tryptophan. No DNA is shown, since the ends of the CDR3 on it are uncertain; the CDR3 is the one TCRdb lists. This chain links TRBV6-5 with TRBJ1-1; the table gives TRBD1 as D, unverified against the DNA. The CDR3 has 11 amino acids, counting both end residues. From germline, CDR1 is MNHEY and CDR2 SVGAGI. Here the CDR3 reads CASRGPVEGTI.

This chain connects TRBV2 to TRBJ2-4; no clear D gene. CDR3 length: 13 amino acids. Germline V gene data show CDR1 as SNHLY and CDR2 as FYNNEI. V shed 4 bases and J shed 6 bases, with 10 bases lying between them. For the CDR3, the DNA is TGTGCCAGCAGTGTGGGCAGTTTAAACATTCAGTACTTC. It translates to CASSVGSLNIQYF.

This chain uses TRBV14 with TRBJ1-4; D uncertain. The CDR3 covers 13 residues. V was trimmed by 2 bases and J by 8 bases, leaving 9 bases between them. Germline-derived CDR1 and CDR2 are SGHDN and FVKESK. In nucleotides, the CDR3 is TGTGCCAGCAGCCAATTCAGGCAGGAAAAACTGTTTTTT. It codes for CASSQFRQEKLFF.

This chain uses TRBV2 with TRBJ2-3, with 11 bases that match TRBD1. The CDR3 consists of 15 residues. With 8 bases clipped from V and 2 bases from J, the junction kept 6 bases outside the gene matches. Germline CDR1 is SNHLY and CDR2 is FYNNEI. As DNA, the CDR3 is TGTGCCAGCTTCGGGACAGGGGGTTTCACAGATACGCAGTATTTT. Protein: CASFGTGGFTDTQYF.

V usage is TRBV14 and J usage is TRBJ1-6; D gene ambiguous. The V end was cut by 3 bases, the J end by 7 bases, with 19 bases between. The CDR3 spans 17 residues. Germline loops: CDR1 SGHDN, CDR2 FVKESK. The CDR3 is CASSHPRVEDRNSPLHF. The DNA of the CDR3 is TGTGCCAGCAGCCATCCCAGAGTGGAAGACCGGAATTCACCCCTCCACTTT.

The chain links TRBV20-1 to TRBJ1-3; no clear D. This CDR3 is built from 12 residues. V lost 3 bases, J lost 2 bases, and 5 bases lay in between. The germline V gene encodes CDR1 DFQATT and CDR2 SNEGSKA (reference sequence). In nucleotides, the CDR3 is TGCAGTGCTAGTATGACTGGAAACACCATATATTTT. It translates to CSASMTGNTIYF.

CDR3 loop: CAIGRQGNTGELFF. For the CDR3, the DNA is TGTGCCATCGGACGACAGGGGAACACCGGGGAGCTGTTTTTT. The V call is TRBV10-3, the J call TRBJ2-2; 7 bases map to TRBD1. The length of the CDR3 is 14 residues. V was pared by 8 bases and J by 1 base, with 4 bases of the junction left unmatched. Germline values: CDR1 ENHRY, CDR2 SYGVKD.

V and J are TRBV7-6 and TRBJ1-6, with D possibly matching TRBD1 (5 bases). V was shortened by 5 bases and J by 6 bases, with 14 bases between the two germline ends. This CDR3 has 15 residues. Germline V CDR1 and CDR2: SGHVS, FNYEAQ. The CDR3 DNA reads as TGTGCCAGCAGCCCGGGGCCGGTTTTTAATTCACCCCTCCACTTT. Its translation: CASSPGPVFNSPLHF. The full variable domain, in which reference TRBV7-6 and TRBJ1-6 provide the parts outside the CDR3, is GAGVSQSPRYKVTKRGQDVALRCDPISGHVSLYWYRQALGQGPEFLTYFNYEAQQDKSGLPNDRFSAERPEGSISTLTIQRTEQRDSAMYRCASSPGPVFNSPLHFGNGTRLTVT.

The V and J genes are TRBV11-2 and TRBJ2-1; a weak D match, TRBD2 (5 bases). Trimming pared 2 bases from V and 10 bases from J, leaving 18 bases between. CDR3 length: 15 residues. Germline V gives CDR1 SGHAT, CDR2 FQNNGV. The CDR3 loop is CASSLPPTRSDEQFF. For the CDR3, the DNA is TGTGCCAGCAGCTTACCCCCTACTAGAAGCGACGAGCAGTTCTTC.

This clone was recorded once. The genes are TRBV24-1 and TRBJ1-2; D perhaps matches TRBD1 (6 bases). V shed 0 bases and J shed 3 bases, with 7 bases lying between them. CDR1 is KGHDR and CDR2 is SFDVKD in the germline V gene. The CDR3 runs 14 residues. The CDR3: CATSDLSGDYGYTF. In DNA, the CDR3 is TGTGCCACCAGTGATTTGTCAGGGGACTATGGCTACACCTTC.

V is TRBV10-2 and J is TRBJ2-7; 9 positions agree with TRBD2. Germline loops: CDR1 WSHSY, CDR2 SAAADI. This CDR3 contains 16 residues. Trimming removed 4 bases from V and 2 bases from J; junction bases left unmatched: 9. The CDR3 DNA reads as TGCGCCAGCAGTGGGGGTAGCGGGAGCTCAGCCTACGAGCAGTACTTC. It yields the protein CASSGGSGSSAYEQYF.

The J gene is TRBJ2-3, the V gene TRBV10-3; TRBD2 aligns across 8 bases. The germline CDR1 and CDR2 sequences are ENHRY and SYGVKD. This CDR3 region has 15 residues. The V gene end was trimmed by 10 bases and the J gene end by 2 bases; junction bases not matched to a gene: 11. CDR3 coding DNA: TGTGCCACCTCCCGGGGTAGCGGGGACACAGATACGCAGTATTTT. Translation: CATSRGSGDTDTQYF.

The rearrangement joins TRBV6-1 to TRBJ1-1; D gene ambiguous. Trimming pared 0 bases from V and 4 bases from J, leaving 12 bases between. Per germline, CDR1 MNHNS and CDR2 SASEGT. There are 15 residues in the CDR3. The CDR3, as DNA: TGTGCCAGCAGTGAAGCTGTAGGGTCGGGCACTGAAGCTTTCTTT. Translating it yields CASSEAVGSGTEAFF.

V is TRBV18 and J is TRBJ2-3, with D possibly being TRBD2 (8 bases). The V gene's germline CDR1 is KGHSH and CDR2 LQKENI. The CDR3 has 17 residues. V was clipped by 3 bases and J by 5 bases, with 21 bases between them. For the CDR3, the DNA is TGTGCCAGCTCACCCGTAGGGGGCCCTACTAGCGGAGATACGCAGTATTTT. This sequence encodes CASSPVGGPTSGDTQYF.

The V call is TRBV11-2, the J call TRBJ1-1; D is possibly TRBD1 (6 bases). V was clipped by 5 bases and J by 4 bases, with 11 bases between them. CDR3 length equals 13 residues. Germline V CDR1 and CDR2: SGHAT, FQNNGV. CDR3 residues: CASSPGAGTEAFF. Here the CDR3 DNA reads TGTGCCAGCAGCCCAGGGGCGGGCACTGAAGCTTTCTTT.

J is TRBJ2-5 and V is TRBV9, with 9 bases aligning to TRBD1. With 3 bases clipped from V and 3 bases from J, the junction kept 6 bases outside the gene matches. CDR1 SGDLS and CDR2 YYNGEE come from the germline V gene. This CDR3 contains 15 residues. The CDR3 DNA reads as TGTGCCAGCAGCGCCGGGGACAGGGAGAAAGAGACCCAGTACTTC. Its protein is CASSAGDREKETQYF.

This clone was found a few times. The chain joins TRBV21-1 to TRBJ1-5. TRBV21-1 is a pseudogene segment. The CDR3 sequence is 17 residues long. The CDR3 DNA reads TGTGCCAGCAGCAAGGGCCCGAGAGGAGTGAAGAATCAGCCCCAGCATTTT. Its translation: CASSKGPRGVKNQPQHF.

The chain combines TRBV3-1 (or the pseudogene TRBV3-2) with TRBJ1-3; D unresolved. The germline CDR1 and CDR2 sequences are LGHDT and YNNKEL (reference sequence). This CDR3 region has 14 residues. The germline V and J ends were trimmed by 2 bases and 4 bases, with 9 bases remaining between them. CDR3 sequence: CASSQFPAGNTIYF. The CDR3 region has the DNA TGTGCCAGCAGCCAATTCCCAGCCGGAAACACCATATATTTT.

The chain couples TRBV7-9 to TRBJ1-5, with 7 bases matching TRBD1. Germline V gene sequence: CDR1 SEHNR, CDR2 FQNEAQ (reference sequence). The length of the CDR3 is 15 residues. Trimming removed 3 bases from V and 0 bases from J; junction bases left unmatched: 2. The DNA for the CDR3 is TGTGCCAGCAGCTTCGGGACAGATAGCAATCAGCCCCAGCATTTT. Translation: CASSFGTDSNQPQHF.